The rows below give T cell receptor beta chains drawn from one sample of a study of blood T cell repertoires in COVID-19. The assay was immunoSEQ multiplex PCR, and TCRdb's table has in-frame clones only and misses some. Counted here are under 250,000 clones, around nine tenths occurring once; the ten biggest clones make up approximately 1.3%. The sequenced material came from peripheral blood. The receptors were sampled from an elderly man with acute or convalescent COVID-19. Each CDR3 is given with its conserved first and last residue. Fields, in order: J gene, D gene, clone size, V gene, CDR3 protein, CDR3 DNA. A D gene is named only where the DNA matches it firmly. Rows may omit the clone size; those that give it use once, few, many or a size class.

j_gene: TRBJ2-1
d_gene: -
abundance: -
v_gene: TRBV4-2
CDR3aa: CASSQDTGWEQFF
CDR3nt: TGTGCCAGCAGCCAAGATACCGGGTGGGAGCAGTTCTTC

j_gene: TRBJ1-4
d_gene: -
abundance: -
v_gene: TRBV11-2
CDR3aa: CASSARLNEKLFF
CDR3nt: TGTGCCAGCAGCGCCCGGTTGAATGAAAAACTGTTTTTT

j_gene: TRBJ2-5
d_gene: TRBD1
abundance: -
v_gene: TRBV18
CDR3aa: CASSPRTGPQETQYF
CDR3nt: TGTGCCAGCTCACCAAGGACAGGCCCTCAAGAGACCCAGTACTTC

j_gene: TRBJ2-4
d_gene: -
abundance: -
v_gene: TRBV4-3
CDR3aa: CASSPTEKNIQYF
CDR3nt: TGCGCCAGCAGTCCGACAGAGAAAAACATTCAGTACTTC

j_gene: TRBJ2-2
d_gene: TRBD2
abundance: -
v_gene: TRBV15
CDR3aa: CATSRGWEGIRTGELFF
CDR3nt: TGTGCCACCAGCAGAGGATGGGAGGGGATTCGCACCGGGGAGCTGTTTTTT

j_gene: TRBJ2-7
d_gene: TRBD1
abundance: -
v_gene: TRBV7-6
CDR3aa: CASSYTTGPYEQYF
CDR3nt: TGTGCCAGCAGCTACACGACAGGGCCCTACGAGCAGTACTTC

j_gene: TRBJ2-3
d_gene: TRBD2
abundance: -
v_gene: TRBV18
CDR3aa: CASSPNLAGGPAGTQYF
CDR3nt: TGTGCCAGCTCACCAAATCTAGCGGGGGGACCGGCAGGTACGCAGTATTTT

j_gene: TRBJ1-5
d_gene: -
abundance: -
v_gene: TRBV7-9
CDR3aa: CASSLGAGNQPQHF
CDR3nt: TGTGCCAGCAGCTTAGGGGCAGGAAATCAGCCCCAGCATTTT

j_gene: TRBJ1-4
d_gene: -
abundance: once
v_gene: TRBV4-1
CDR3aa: CASSNVNREANEKLFF
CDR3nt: TGCGCCAGCAGCAATGTTAACAGGGAAGCTAATGAAAAACTGTTTTTT

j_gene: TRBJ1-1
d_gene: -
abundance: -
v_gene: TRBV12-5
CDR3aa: CAGREGPNTEAFF
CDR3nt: TGTGCTGGACGCGAGGGTCCGAACACTGAAGCTTTCTTT

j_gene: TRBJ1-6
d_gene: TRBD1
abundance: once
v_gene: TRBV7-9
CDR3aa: CASSTGQGDSPLHF
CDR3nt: TGTGCCAGCAGCACCGGACAGGGGGATTCACCCCTCCACTTT

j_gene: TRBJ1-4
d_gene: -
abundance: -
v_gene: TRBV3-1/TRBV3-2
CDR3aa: CASSREYVNEKLFF
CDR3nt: TGTGCCAGCAGCCGAGAATATGTTAATGAAAAACTGTTTTTT

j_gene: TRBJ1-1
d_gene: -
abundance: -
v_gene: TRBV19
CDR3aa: CASTPDRGPYTEAFF
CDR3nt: TGTGCCAGTACCCCGGATCGGGGTCCCTACACTGAAGCTTTCTTT

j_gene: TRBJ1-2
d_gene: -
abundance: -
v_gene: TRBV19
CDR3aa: CASSLTGKTNYGYTF
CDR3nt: TGTGCCAGTAGTTTAACAGGGAAAACTAACTATGGCTACACCTTC

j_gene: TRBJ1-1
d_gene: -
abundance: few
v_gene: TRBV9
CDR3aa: CASSVATGQNTEAFF
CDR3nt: TGTGCCAGCAGCGTAGCGACAGGCCAAAACACTGAAGCTTTCTTT

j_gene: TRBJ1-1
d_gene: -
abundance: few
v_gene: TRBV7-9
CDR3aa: CASGGGTEAFF
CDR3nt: TGTGCCAGCGGAGGAGGCACTGAAGCTTTCTTT

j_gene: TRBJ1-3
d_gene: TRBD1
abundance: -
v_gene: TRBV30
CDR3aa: CAWSVGTGGNTIYF
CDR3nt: TGTGCCTGGAGTGTAGGGACAGGAGGAAACACCATATATTTT

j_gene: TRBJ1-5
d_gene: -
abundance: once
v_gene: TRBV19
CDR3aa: CASSNGRGAFYQPQHF
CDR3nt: TGTGCCAGTAGTAATGGTCGGGGGGCGTTTTATCAGCCCCAGCATTTT

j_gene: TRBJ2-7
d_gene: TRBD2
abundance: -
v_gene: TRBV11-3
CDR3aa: CASSSLPGLAGGFEQYF
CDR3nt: TGTGCCAGCAGCTCGCTTCCGGGACTAGCGGGGGGGTTCGAGCAGTACTTC

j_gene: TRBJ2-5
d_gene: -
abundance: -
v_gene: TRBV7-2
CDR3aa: CASSSTGRQETQYF
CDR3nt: TGTGCCAGCAGCTCGACAGGGAGGCAAGAGACCCAGTACTTC

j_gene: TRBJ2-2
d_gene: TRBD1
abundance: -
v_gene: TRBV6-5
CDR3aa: CASTRTGWKAGELFF
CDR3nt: TGTGCCAGCACCCGGACAGGGTGGAAGGCCGGGGAGCTGTTTTTT

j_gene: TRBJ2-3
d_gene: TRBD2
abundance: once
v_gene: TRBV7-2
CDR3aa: CASSLGGGLVTDTQYF
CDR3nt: TGTGCCAGCAGCTTAGGCGGGGGACTAGTCACAGATACGCAGTATTTT

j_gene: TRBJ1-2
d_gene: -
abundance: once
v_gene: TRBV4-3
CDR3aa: CASSQPQLGSYGYTF
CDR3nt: TGCGCCAGCAGCCAGCCCCAACTAGGTAGCTATGGCTACACCTTC

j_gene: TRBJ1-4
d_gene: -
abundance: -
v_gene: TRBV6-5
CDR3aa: CASSPTNGGDEKLFF
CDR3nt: TGTGCCAGCAGTCCCACCAACGGGGGTGATGAAAAACTGTTTTTT

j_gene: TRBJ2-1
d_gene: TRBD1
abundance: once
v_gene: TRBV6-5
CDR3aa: CASSLNRGSYNEQFF
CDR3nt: TGTGCCAGCAGCCTAAACAGGGGGAGTTACAATGAGCAGTTCTTC

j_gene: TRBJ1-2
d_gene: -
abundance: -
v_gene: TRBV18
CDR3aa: CASSPLGDRNYGYTF
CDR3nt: TGTGCCAGCTCACCATTGGGAGACAGGAACTATGGCTACACCTTC

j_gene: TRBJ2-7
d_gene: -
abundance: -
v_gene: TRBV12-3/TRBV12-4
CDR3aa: CASSYRADMYF
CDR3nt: TGTGCCAGCAGCTACAGGGCCGATATGTACTTC

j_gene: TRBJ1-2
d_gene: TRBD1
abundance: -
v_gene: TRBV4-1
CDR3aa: CASSHFIRDRRQGWGYTF
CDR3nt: TGCGCCAGCAGCCACTTTATCCGGGACCGACGACAGGGTTGGGGCTACACCTTC

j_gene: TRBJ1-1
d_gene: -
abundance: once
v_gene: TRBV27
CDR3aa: CASSLSRLSMNTEAFF
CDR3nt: TGTGCCAGCAGTTTATCACGACTGTCCATGAACACTGAAGCTTTCTTT

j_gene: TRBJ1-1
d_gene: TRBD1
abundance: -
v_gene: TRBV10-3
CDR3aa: CAISEGGYGTEAFF
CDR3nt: TGTGCCATCAGTGAAGGGGGCTATGGCACTGAAGCTTTCTTT

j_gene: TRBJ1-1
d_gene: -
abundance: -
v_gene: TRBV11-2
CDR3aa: CASSPSGLPPNTEAFF
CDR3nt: TGTGCCAGCAGCCCCTCTGGCCTCCCCCCGAACACTGAAGCTTTCTTT

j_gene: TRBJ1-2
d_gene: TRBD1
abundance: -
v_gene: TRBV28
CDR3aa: CASSQGQGNYGYTF
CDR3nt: TGTGCCAGCAGCCAGGGACAGGGAAACTATGGCTACACCTTC

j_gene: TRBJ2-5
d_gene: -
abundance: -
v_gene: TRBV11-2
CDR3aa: CASTPYGAEETQYF
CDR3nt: TGTGCCAGCACCCCATATGGGGCAGAAGAGACCCAGTACTTC

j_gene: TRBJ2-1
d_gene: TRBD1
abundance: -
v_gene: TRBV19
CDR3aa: CASSIVGTVSYNEQFF
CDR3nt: TGTGCCAGTAGTATAGTGGGGACAGTCTCCTACAATGAGCAGTTCTTC

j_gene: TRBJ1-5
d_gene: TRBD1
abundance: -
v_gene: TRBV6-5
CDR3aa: CASRTGTGQPQHF
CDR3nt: TGTGCCAGTCGGACAGGCACAGGTCAGCCCCAGCATTTT

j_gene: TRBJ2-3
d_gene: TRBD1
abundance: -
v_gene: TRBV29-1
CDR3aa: CSVSRAGGGTDTQYF
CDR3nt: TGCAGCGTTTCCCGGGCAGGGGGAGGCACAGATACGCAGTATTTT

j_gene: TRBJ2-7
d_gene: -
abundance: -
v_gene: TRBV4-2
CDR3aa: CASSQDPAGTYEQYF
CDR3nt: TGTGCCAGCAGCCAAGATCCGGCAGGCACCTACGAGCAGTACTTC

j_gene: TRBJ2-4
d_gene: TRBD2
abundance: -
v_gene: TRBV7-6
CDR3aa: CASSLFPHSESSAGGAKNIQYF
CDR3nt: TGTGCCAGCAGCTTGTTCCCACACTCTGAGAGTTCGGCGGGGGGAGCCAAAAACATTCAGTACTTC

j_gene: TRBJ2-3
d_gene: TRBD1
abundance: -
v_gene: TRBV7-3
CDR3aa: CASSLAGTGGNTDTQYF
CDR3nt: TGTGCCAGCAGCTTGGCCGGGACAGGGGGCAACACAGATACGCAGTATTTT

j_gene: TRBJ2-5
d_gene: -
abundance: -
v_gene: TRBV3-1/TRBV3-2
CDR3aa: CASSQGPSPGETQYF
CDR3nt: TGTGCCAGCAGCCAAGGGCCTAGTCCAGGGGAGACCCAGTACTTC

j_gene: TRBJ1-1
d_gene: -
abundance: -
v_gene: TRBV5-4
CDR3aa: CASSLDSIQATEAFF
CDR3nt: TGTGCCAGCAGCTTGGACTCGATACAGGCCACTGAAGCTTTCTTT

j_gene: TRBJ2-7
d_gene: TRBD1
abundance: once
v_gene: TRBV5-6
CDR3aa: CASSIRGTGSHEQYF
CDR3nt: TGTGCCAGCAGTATCCGTGGGACAGGGAGCCACGAGCAGTACTTC

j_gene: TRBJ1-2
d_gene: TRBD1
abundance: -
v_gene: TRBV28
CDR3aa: CASSLTRTGGGYTF
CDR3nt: TGTGCCAGCAGTTTGACGAGGACAGGGGGAGGCTACACCTTC

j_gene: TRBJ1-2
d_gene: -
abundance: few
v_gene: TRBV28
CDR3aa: CASSFSQTAVYGYTF
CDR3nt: TGTGCCAGCAGTTTTTCCCAGACAGCCGTCTATGGCTACACCTTC

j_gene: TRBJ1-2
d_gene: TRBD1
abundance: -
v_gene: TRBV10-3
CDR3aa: CAISGGQGVDGYTF
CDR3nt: TGTGCCATCAGTGGGGGACAGGGCGTAGATGGCTACACCTTC

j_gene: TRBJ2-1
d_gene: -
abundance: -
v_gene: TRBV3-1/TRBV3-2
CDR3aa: CASSQVEGGLFF
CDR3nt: TGTGCCAGCAGCCAAGTAGAAGGGGGTCTGTTCTTC

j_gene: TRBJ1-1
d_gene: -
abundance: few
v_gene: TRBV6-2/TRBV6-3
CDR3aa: CASSRLNTEAFF
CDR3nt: TGTGCCAGCAGCCGACTTAACACTGAAGCTTTCTTT

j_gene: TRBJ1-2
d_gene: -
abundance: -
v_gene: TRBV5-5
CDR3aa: CASSLQVVGALGYTF
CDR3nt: TGTGCCAGCAGCTTGCAGGTAGTAGGGGCGCTTGGCTACACCTTC

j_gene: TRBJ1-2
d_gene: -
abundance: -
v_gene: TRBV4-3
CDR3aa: CASSQDRGYYGYTF
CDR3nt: TGCGCCAGCAGCCAAGATAGGGGGTACTATGGCTACACCTTC

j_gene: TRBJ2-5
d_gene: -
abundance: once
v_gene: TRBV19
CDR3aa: CASSSRQVQETQYF
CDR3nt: TGTGCCAGTAGTTCCCGACAGGTCCAAGAGACCCAGTACTTC

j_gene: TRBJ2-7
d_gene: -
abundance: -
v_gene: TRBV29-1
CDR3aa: CSVEAGYEQYF
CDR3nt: TGCAGCGTTGAAGCGGGATACGAGCAGTACTTC

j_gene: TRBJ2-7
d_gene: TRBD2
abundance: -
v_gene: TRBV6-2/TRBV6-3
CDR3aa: CASSYRPLAGNYEQYF
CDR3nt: TGTGCCAGCAGTTACCGCCCGCTAGCGGGTAACTACGAGCAGTACTTC